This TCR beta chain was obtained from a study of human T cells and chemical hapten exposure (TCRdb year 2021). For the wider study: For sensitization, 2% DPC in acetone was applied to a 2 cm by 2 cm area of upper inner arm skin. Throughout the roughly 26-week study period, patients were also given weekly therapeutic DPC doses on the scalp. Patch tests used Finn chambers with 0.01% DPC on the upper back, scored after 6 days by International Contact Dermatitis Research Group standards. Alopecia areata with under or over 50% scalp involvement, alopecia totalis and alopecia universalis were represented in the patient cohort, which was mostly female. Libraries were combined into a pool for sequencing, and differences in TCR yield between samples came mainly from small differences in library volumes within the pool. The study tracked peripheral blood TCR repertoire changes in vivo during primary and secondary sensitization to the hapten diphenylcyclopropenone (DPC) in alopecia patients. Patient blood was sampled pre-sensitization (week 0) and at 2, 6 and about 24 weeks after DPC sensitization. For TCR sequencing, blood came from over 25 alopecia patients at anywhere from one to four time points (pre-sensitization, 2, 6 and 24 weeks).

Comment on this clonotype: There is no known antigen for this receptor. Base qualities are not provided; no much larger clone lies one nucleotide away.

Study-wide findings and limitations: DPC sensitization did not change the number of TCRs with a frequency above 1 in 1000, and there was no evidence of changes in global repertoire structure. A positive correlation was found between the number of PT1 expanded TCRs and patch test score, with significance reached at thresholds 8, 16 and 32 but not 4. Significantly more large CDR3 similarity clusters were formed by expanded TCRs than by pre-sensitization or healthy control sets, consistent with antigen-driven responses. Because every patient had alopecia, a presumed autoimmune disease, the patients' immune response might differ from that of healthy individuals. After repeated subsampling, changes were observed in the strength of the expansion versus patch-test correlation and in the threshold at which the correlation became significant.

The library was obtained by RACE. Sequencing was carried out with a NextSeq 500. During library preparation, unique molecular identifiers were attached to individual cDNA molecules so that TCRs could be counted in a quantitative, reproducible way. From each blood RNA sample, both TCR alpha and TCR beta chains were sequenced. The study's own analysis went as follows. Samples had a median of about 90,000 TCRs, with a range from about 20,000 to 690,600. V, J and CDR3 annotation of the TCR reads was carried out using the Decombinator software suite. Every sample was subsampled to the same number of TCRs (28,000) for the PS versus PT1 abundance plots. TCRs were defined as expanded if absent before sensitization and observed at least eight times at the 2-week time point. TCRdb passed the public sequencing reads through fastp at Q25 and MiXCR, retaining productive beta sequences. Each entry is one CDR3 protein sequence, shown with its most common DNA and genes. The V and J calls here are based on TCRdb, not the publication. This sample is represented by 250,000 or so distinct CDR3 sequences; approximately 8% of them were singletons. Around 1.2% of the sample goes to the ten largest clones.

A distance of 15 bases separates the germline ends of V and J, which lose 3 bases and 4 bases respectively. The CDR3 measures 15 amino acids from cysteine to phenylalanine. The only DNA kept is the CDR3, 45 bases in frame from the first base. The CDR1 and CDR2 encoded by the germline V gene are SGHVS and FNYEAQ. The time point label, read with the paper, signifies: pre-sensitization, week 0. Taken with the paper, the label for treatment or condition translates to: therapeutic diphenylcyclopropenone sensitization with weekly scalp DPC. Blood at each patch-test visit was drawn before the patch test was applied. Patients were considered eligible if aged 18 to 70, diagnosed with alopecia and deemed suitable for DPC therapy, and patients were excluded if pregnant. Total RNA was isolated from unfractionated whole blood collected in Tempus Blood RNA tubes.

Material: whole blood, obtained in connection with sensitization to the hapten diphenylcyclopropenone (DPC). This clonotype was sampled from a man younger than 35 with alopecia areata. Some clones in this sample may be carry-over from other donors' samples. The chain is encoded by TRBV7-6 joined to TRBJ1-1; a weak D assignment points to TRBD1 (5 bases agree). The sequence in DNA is TGTGCCAGCAGCTTCTTGGCAGGGTCGGGCACTGAAGCTTTCTTT. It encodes CASSFLAGSGTEAFF.